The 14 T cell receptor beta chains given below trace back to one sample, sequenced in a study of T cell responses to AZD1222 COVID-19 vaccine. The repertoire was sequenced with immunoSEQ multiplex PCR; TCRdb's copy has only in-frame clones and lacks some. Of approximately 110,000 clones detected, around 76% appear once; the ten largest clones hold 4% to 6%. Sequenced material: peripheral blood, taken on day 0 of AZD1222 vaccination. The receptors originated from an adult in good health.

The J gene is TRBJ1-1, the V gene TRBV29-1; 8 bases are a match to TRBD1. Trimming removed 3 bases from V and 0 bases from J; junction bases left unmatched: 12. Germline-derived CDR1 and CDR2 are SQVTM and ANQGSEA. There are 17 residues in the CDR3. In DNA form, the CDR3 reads TGCAGCGTTGATCCGTCCCGGGACAGGCGTATGAACACTGAAGCTTTCTTT. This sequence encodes CSVDPSRDRRMNTEAFF. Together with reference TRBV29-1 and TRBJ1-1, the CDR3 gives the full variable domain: SAVISQKPSRDICQRGTSLTIQCQVDSQVTMMFWYRQQPGQSLTLIATANQGSEATYESGFVIDKFPISRPNLTFSTLTVSNMSPEDSSIYLCSVDPSRDRRMNTEAFFGQGTRLTVV.

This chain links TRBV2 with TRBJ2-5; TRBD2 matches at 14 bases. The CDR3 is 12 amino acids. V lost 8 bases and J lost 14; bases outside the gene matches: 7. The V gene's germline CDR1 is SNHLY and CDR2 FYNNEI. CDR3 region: CASGGLAGARYF. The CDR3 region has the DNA TGTGCCAGCGGGGGACTAGCGGGGGCCCGCTACTTC. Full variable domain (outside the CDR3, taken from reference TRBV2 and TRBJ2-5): EPEVTQTPSHQVTQMGQEVILRCVPISNHLYFYWYRQILGQKVEFLVSFYNNEISEKSEIFDDQFSVERPDGSNFTLKIRSTKLEDSAMYFCASGGLAGARYFGPGTRLLVL.

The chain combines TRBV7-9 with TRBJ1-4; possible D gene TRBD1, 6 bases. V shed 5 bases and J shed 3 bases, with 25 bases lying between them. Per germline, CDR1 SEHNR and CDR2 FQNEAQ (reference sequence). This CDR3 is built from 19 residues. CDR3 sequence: CASSRIPTGTHLPNEKLFF. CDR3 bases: TGTGCCAGCAGCCGTATACCAACAGGGACCCACCTTCCTAATGAAAAACTGTTTTTT.

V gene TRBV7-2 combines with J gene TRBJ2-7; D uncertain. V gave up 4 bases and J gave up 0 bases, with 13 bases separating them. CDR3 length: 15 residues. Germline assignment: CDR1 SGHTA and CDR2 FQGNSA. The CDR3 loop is CASSSEQQSSYEQYF. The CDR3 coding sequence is TGTGCCAGCAGCTCTGAACAGCAGTCCTCCTACGAGCAGTACTTC.

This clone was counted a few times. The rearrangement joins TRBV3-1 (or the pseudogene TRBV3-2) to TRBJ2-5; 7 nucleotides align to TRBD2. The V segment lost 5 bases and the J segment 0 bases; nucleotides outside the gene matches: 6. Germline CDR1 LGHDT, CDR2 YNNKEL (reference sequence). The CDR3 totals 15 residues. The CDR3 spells CASSTRGEYQETQYF. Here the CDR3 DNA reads TGTGCCAGCAGCACCCGGGGGGAGTACCAAGAGACCCAGTACTTC.

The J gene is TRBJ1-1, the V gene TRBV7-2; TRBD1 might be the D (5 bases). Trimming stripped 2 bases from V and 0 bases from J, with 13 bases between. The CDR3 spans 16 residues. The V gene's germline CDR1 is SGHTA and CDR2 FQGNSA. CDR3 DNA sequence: TGTGCCAGCAGCTTAATTATTTGGGGGGTGAACACTGAAGCTTTCTTT. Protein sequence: CASSLIIWGVNTEAFF.

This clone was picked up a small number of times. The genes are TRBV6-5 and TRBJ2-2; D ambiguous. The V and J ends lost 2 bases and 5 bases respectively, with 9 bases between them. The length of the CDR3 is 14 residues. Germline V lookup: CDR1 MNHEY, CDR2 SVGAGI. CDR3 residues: CASSYDSGTGELFF. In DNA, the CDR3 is TGTGCCAGCAGTTACGATTCGGGTACCGGGGAGCTGTTTTTT.

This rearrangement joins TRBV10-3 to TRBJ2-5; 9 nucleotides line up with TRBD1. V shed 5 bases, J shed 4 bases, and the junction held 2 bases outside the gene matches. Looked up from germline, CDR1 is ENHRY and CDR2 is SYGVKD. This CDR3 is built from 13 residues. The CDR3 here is CAISSQGAETQYF. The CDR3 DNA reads TGTGCCATCAGTTCACAGGGGGCAGAGACCCAGTACTTC.

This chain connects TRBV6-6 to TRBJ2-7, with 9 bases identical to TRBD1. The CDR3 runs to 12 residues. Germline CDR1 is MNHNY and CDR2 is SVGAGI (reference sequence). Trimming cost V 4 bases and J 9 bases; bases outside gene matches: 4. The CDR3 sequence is CASSWTGDSQYF. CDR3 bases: TGTGCCAGCAGTTGGACAGGGGACTCGCAGTACTTC.

The CDR3: CASGNYRVSSYEQYF. In DNA form, the CDR3 reads TGTGCTAGTGGCAATTACAGGGTGAGCTCCTACGAGCAGTACTTC. The chain combines TRBV12-5 with TRBJ2-7, with D possibly matching TRBD1 (6 bases). The CDR3 covers 15 residues. The V gene lost 6 bases and the J gene lost 0 bases, with 15 bases spanning the gap. From germline, CDR1 is LGHNT and CDR2 FRNRAP.

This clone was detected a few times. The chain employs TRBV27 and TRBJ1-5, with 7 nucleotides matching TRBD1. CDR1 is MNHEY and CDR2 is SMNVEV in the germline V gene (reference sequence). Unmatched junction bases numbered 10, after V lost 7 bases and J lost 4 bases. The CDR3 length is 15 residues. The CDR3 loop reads CASTDRAGGNQPQHF. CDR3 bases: TGTGCCAGCACCGACAGGGCAGGGGGGAATCAGCCCCAGCATTTT.

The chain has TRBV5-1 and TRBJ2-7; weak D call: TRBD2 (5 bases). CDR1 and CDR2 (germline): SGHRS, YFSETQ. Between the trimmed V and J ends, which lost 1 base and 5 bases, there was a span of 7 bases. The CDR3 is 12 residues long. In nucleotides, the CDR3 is TGCGCCAGCAGCTTGTTCGGGGACGAGCAGTACTTC. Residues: CASSLFGDEQYF.

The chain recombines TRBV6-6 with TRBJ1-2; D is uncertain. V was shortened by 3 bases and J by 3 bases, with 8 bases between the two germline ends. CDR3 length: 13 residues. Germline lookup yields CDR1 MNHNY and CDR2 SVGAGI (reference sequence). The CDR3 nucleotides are TGTGCCAGCAGTTATAGTCTATACTATGGCTACACCTTC. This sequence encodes CASSYSLYYGYTF.

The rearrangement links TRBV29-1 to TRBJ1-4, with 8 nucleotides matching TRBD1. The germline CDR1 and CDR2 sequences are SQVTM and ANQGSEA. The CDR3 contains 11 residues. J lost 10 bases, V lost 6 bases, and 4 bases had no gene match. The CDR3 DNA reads TGCAGCGTGAGACAGGGGCGAAAACTGTTTTTT. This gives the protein CSVRQGRKLFF.